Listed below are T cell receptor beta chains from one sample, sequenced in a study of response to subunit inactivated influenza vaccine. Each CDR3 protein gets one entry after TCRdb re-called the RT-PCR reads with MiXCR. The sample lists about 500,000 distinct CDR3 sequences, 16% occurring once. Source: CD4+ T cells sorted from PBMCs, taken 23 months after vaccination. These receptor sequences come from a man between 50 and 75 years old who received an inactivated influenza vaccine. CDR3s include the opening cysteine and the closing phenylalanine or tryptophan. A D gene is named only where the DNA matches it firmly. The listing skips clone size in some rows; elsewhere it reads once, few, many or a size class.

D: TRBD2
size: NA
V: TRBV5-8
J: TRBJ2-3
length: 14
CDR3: CASSFGLAADTQYF
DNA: TGTGCCAGCAGCTTTGGACTAGCTGCAGATACGCAGTATTTT

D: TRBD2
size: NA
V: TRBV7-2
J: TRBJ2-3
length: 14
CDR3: CARESGGFTDTQYF
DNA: TGTGCCAGGGAAAGCGGGGGGTTCACAGATACGCAGTATTTT

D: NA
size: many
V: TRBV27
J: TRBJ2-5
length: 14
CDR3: CASSSSGVIETQYF
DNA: TGTGCCAGCAGTTCTTCAGGGGTTATAGAGACCCAGTACTTC

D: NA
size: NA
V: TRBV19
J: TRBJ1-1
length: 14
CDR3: CASRHDRKNTEAFF
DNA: TGTGCCAGTAGGCATGACAGGAAAAACACTGAAGCTTTCTTT

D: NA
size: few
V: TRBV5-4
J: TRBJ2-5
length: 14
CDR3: CASSGGLSKETQYF
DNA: TGTGCCAGCAGCGGGGGACTTAGCAAGGAGACCCAGTACTTC

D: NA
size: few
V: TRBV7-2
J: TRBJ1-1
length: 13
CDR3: CASSFDAFTEAFF
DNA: TGTGCCAGCAGCTTCGACGCCTTCACTGAAGCTTTCTTT

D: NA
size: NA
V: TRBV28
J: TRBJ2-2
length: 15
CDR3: CASSFPTGRTGELFF
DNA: TGTGCCAGCAGTTTCCCGACAGGTCGGACCGGGGAGCTGTTTTTT

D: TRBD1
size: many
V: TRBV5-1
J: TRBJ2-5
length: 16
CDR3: CASSRGVRQGQETQYF
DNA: TGCGCCAGCAGCCGTGGAGTCAGACAGGGCCAAGAGACCCAGTACTTC

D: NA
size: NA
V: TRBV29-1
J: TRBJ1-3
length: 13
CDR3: CSGGRGSGNTIYF
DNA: TGCAGCGGGGGTAGGGGCTCTGGAAACACCATATATTTT

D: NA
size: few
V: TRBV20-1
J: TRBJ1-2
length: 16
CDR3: CSARTPTGKINYGYTF
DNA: TGCAGTGCTAGAACCCCGACAGGAAAGATTAACTATGGCTACACCTTC

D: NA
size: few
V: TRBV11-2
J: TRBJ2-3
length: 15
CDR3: CASSLTGTYPDTQYF
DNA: TGTGCCAGCAGCCTCACGGGGACATATCCAGATACGCAGTATTTT

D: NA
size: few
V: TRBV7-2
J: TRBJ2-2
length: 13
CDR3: CASNSGNTGELFF
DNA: TGTGCCAGCAATTCAGGGAACACCGGGGAGCTGTTTTTT

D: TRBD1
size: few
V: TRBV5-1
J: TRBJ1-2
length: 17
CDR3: CASSLAVLLGQGQDYTF
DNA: TGCGCCAGCAGCTTGGCCGTCCTTCTGGGACAGGGACAAGACTACACCTTC

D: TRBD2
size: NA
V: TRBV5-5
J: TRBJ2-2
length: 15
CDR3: CASSVKSDGTRELFF
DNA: TGTGCCAGCAGCGTAAAAAGTGATGGGACTAGGGAGCTGTTTTTT

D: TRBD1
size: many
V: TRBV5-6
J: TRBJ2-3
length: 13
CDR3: CASSLTGVDTQYF
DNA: TGTGCCAGCAGCTTGACAGGGGTAGATACGCAGTATTTT

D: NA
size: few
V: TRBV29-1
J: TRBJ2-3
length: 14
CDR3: CSVEEGVLLDTQYF
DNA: TGCAGCGTTGAAGAGGGGGTGTTATTAGATACGCAGTATTTT

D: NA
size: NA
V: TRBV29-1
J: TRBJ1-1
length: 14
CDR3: CSVEDIGVATEAFF
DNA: TGCAGCGTTGAAGATATCGGGGTAGCCACTGAAGCTTTCTTT

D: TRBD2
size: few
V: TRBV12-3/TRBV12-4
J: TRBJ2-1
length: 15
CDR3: CASSLGLAGGFEQFF
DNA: TGTGCCAGCAGTTTAGGTCTAGCGGGAGGGTTTGAGCAGTTCTTC

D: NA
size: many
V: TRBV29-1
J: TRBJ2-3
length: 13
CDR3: CSSRTLLTDTQYF
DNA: TGCAGCTCCCGGACACTACTCACAGATACGCAGTATTTT

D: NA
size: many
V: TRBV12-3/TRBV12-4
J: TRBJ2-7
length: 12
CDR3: CASSFWAYEQYF
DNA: TGTGCCAGCAGTTTCTGGGCTTACGAGCAGTACTTC

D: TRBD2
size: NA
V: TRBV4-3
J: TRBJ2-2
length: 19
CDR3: CASSPRGLAGSLGSGELFF
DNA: TGCGCCAGCAGCCCCCGAGGACTAGCGGGGTCCCTAGGATCCGGGGAGCTGTTTTTT

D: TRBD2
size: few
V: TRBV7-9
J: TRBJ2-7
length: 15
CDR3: CASSVTSGPTYEQYF
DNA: TGTGCCAGCAGCGTCACTAGCGGACCGACCTACGAGCAGTACTTC

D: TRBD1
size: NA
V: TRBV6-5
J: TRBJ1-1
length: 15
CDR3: CASSYLTGDRPEAFF
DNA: TGTGCCAGCAGTTACTTGACAGGGGACAGGCCTGAAGCTTTCTTT

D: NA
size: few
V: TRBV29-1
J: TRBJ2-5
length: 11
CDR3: CSVGHQETQYF
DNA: TGCAGCGTTGGACACCAAGAGACCCAGTACTTC

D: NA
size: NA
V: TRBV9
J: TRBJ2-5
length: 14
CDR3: CASSPHPGQETQYF
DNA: TGTGCCAGCAGCCCTCATCCGGGGCAAGAGACCCAGTACTTC

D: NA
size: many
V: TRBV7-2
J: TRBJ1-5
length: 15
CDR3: CASSPRDGGNQPQHF
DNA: TGTGCCAGCAGCCCACGGGACGGGGGGAATCAGCCCCAGCATTTT

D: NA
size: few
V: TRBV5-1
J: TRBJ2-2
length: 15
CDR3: CASSFGQTSTGELFF
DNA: TGCGCCAGCAGCTTCGGACAGACTTCCACCGGGGAGCTGTTTTTT

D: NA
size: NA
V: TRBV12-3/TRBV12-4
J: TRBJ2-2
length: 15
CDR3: CASSLGPLQAGELFF
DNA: TGTGCCAGCAGTTTAGGGCCGCTGCAAGCCGGGGAGCTGTTTTTT

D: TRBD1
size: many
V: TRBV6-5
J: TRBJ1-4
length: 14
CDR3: CASSYRDRGEKLFF
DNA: TGTGCCAGCAGTTACCGGGACAGGGGTGAAAAACTGTTTTTT

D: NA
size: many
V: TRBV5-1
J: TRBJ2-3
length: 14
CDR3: CASSWGPQTDTQYF
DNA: TGCGCCAGCAGCTGGGGACCCCAGACAGATACGCAGTATTTT

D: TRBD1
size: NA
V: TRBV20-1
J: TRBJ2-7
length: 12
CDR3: CSASDRDYEQYF
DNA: TGCAGTGCTAGTGACAGGGACTACGAGCAGTACTTC

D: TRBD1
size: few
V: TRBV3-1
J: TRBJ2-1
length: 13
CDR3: CASSPTGSGEQFF
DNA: TGTGCCAGCAGCCCGACAGGGTCCGGTGAGCAGTTCTTC

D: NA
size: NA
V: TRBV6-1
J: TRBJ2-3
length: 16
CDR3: CASSSGQIISADTQYF
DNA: TGTGCCAGCAGCTCGGGACAAATTATTTCAGCAGATACGCAGTATTTT

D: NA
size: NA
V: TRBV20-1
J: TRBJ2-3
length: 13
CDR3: CSANRGTADTQYF
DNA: TGCAGTGCTAATCGGGGGACGGCGGATACGCAGTATTTT

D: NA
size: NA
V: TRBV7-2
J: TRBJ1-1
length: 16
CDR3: CASSSRGWGMNTEAFF
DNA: TGTGCCAGCAGCTCAAGGGGATGGGGAATGAACACTGAAGCTTTCTTT

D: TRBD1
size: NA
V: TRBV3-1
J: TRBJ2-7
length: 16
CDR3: CASSQKTGVAHGEQYF
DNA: TGTGCCAGCAGTCAAAAAACAGGGGTCGCTCATGGCGAGCAGTACTTC

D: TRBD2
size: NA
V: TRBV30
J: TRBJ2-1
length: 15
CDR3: CAWSGSSGSFNEQFF
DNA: TGTGCCTGGAGTGGGTCTAGCGGGAGTTTCAATGAGCAGTTCTTC

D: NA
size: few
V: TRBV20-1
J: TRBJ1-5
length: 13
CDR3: CSAAEGPRQPQHF
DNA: TGCAGTGCCGCTGAAGGGCCTCGGCAGCCCCAGCATTTT

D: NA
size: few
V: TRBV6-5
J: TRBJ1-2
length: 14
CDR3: CASSSHRQPYGYTF
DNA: TGTGCCAGCAGTTCCCATAGACAGCCCTATGGCTACACCTTC

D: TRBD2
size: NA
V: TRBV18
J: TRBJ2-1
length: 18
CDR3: CASSPRNQGLAAYNEQFF
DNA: TGTGCCAGCTCACCACGGAACCAGGGACTAGCGGCTTACAATGAGCAGTTCTTC

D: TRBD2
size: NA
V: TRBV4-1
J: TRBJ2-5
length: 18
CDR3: CASSQGGLAGGTQETQYF
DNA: TGCGCCAGCAGCCAAGGGGGACTAGCGGGCGGAACCCAAGAGACCCAGTACTTC

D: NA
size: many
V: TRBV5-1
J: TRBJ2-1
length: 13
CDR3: CASNLPPNNEQFF
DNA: TGCGCCAGCAACTTGCCGCCGAACAATGAGCAGTTCTTC

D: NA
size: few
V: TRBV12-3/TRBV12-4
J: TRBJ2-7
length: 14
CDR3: CASSNRDTSYEQYF
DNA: TGTGCCAGCAGCAACCGGGACACCTCCTACGAGCAGTACTTC

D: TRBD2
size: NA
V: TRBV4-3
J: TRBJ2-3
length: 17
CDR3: CASSQKIAGGGTDTQYF
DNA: TGCGCCAGCAGCCAAAAAATTGCGGGGGGTGGGACAGATACGCAGTATTTT

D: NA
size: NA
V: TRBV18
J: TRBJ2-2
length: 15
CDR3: CASSPSTMNTGELFF
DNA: TGTGCCAGCTCACCGTCCACGATGAACACCGGGGAGCTGTTTTTT

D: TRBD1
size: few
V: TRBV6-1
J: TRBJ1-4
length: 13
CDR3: CASGGTGNEKLFF
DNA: TGTGCCAGCGGAGGGACAGGCAATGAAAAACTGTTTTTT

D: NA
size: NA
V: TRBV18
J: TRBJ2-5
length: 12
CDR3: CASSPRYGDQYF
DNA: TGTGCCAGCTCACCACGGTATGGGGACCAGTACTTC

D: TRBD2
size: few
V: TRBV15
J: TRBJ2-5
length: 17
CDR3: CATSRDPASGRRETQYF
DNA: TGTGCCACCAGCAGAGATCCCGCTAGCGGGAGACGAGAGACCCAGTACTTC

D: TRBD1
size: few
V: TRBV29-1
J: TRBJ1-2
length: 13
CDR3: CSAVGQGARGYTF
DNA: TGCAGCGCCGTGGGGCAGGGGGCGCGTGGCTACACCTTC